This passage covers 31 T cell receptor beta chains from one sample sequenced in a study of early T cells in non-severe SARS-CoV-2 infection. MiXCR, applied by TCRdb to the 5' RACE reads, yields one record per CDR3 protein. The sample shows under 35,000 distinct CDR3 sequences, roughly a tenth of them seen only once. The sample consisted of whole blood. All receptors come from an adult who was a healthcare worker with PCR-confirmed SARS-CoV-2 infection or an uninfected control (not recorded which).

The V call is TRBV7-2, the J call TRBJ2-3, with TRBD2 identical over 9 bases. Germline lookup yields CDR1 SGHTA and CDR2 FQGNSA. The V and J ends lost 1 base and 12 bases, in that order; junction bases with no gene match: 5. There are 13 residues in the CDR3. CDR3 in DNA: TGTGCCAGCAGCTTAGGCGGGGGGGCCCCCCAGTATTTT. Translated: CASSLGGGAPQYF.

This clonotype appeared many times. The genes are TRBV9 and TRBJ1-6; D is uncertain. Between the trimmed V and J ends, which lost 3 bases and 14 bases, there was a span of 18 bases. Germline CDR1 reads SGDLS; CDR2 reads YYNGEE. This CDR3 region has 14 residues. This chain's CDR3 is CASSAWSRGEALHF. CDR3 coding DNA: TGTGCCAGCAGCGCCTGGAGCCGGGGTGAGGCCCTCCACTTT.

This clonotype was seen repeatedly, ten times or more. An end of the junction differs from the germline gene, which may be a read error. The chain recombines TRBV7-7 with TRBJ2-2; D remains ambiguous. The CDR3 sequence is 13 residues long. CDR1 is SSHAT and CDR2 is FNYEAQ in the germline V gene (reference sequence). This CDR3 is CASSLAGTGELFF. For the CDR3, the DNA is TGTGCTAGCAGCTTAGCCGGGACCGGGGAGCTGTTTTTT.

This clonotype was seen many times. This chain uses TRBV18 with TRBJ2-1, with 8 bases lining up with TRBD1. Germline V gives CDR1 KGHSH, CDR2 LQKENI. Unmatched junction bases numbered 11, after V lost 6 bases and J lost 7 bases. CDR3 length: 15 amino acids. CDR3 bases: TGTGCCAGCTCCCAGGGGGCCGGGGGAGAGAATGAGCAGTTCTTC. This sequence encodes CASSQGAGGENEQFF.

Many counts were recorded for this clonotype. V gene TRBV4-3 combines with J gene TRBJ2-7; D perhaps matches TRBD1 (6 bases). Trimming shortened V by 0 bases and J by 7 bases, and 19 bases separated the two germline ends. In germline, CDR1 is LGHNA, CDR2 YSLEER. CDR3 size: 16 residues. The CDR3 DNA sequence: TGCGCCAGCAGCCAAGATCTAGTCGGCAGGGGTTTTGAGCAGTACTTC. Protein: CASSQDLVGRGFEQYF.

This clonotype was seen once. This chain uses TRBV4-3 with TRBJ2-7; 9 bases align to TRBD2. V lost 0 bases to trimming and J lost 5 bases; unmatched junction nucleotides: 5. From germline, CDR1 is LGHNA and CDR2 YSLEER. The CDR3 runs 15 residues. The CDR3 bases are TGCGCCAGCAGCCAAGAGGTGGCGGGGGGGCACGAGCAGTACTTC. Translating it yields CASSQEVAGGHEQYF.

There are many counts of this clonotype. The rearrangement uses TRBV10-3 and TRBJ2-7; 9 bases map to TRBD2. Per germline, CDR1 ENHRY and CDR2 SYGVKD. Trimming cost V 8 bases and J 0 bases; bases outside gene matches: 8. The CDR3 sequence is 15 residues long. The CDR3 protein is CAIQDSGGVSYEQYF. CDR3 in DNA: TGTGCCATCCAGGATAGCGGGGGTGTCTCCTACGAGCAGTACTTC.

Remarks on this clonotype: A read error is possible here, since a much larger clone lies one base away. The rearrangement uses TRBV11-3 and TRBJ2-3; 9 bases map to TRBD1. The ends lost 0 bases at V and 4 bases at J; junction bases unmatched: 11. CDR1 is SGHNT, CDR2 YENEEA, per germline. This CDR3 region has 18 residues. Here the CDR3 DNA reads TGTGCCAGCAGCTTAGATAAAGGAGGACAGGGGACTTCAGATACGCAGTATTTT. This translates into CASSLDKGGQGTSDTQYF.

This clonotype has at least ten counts. The CDR3 does not close with the conserved phenylalanine or tryptophan, likely indicating a read error. The chain couples TRBV12-3 or TRBV12-4 to TRBJ1-5; D gene ambiguous. With 1 base removed from V and 0 bases from J, the gap between germline ends came to 7 bases. CDR3 length equals 15 residues. The CDR3 DNA sequence: TGTGCCAGCAGTTTAGTAGGGTTTAGCAATCAGCCCCAGCATGTT. Its translation: CASSLVGFSNQPQHV.

This clonotype has at least ten counts. The J gene is TRBJ2-7, the V gene TRBV9; a possible D gene is TRBD2 (6 bases). Trimming shortened V by 3 bases and J by 0 bases, and 10 bases separated the two germline ends. The CDR3 contains 14 residues. In germline, CDR1 is SGDLS, CDR2 YYNGEE. In DNA form, the CDR3 reads TGTGCCAGCAGCGGCGGGGTGAGCTCCTACGAGCAGTACTTC. Its translation: CASSGGVSSYEQYF.

This clonotype was counted only a few times. V is TRBV5-4 and J is TRBJ2-5; 10 bases match TRBD2. This CDR3 spans 15 amino acids. Per germline, CDR1 SGHNT and CDR2 YYREEE (reference sequence). V was clipped by 2 bases and J by 2 bases; unmatched bases: 3. CDR3 residues: CASSFLAGAQETQYF. Here the CDR3 DNA reads TGTGCCAGCAGCTTCCTAGCGGGGGCGCAAGAGACCCAGTACTTC.

This clonotype was observed at least ten times. The chain recombines TRBV7-9 with TRBJ1-4; tentatively, D is TRBD1 (6 bases). Trimming removed 2 bases from V and 5 bases from J, with 12 bases in between. Germline CDR1 and CDR2: SEHNR and FQNEAQ (reference sequence). The CDR3 loop spans 15 amino acids. This CDR3 is CASSLRRGRNEKLFF. The CDR3 DNA sequence: TGTGCCAGCAGCTTAAGGAGGGGGAGAAATGAAAAACTGTTTTTT. The full variable domain, completed using reference TRBV7-9 and TRBJ1-4, is DTGVSQNPRHKITKRGQNVTFRCDPISEHNRLYWYRQTLGQGPEFLTYFQNEAQLEKSRLLSDRFSAERPKGSFSTLEIQRTEQGDSAMYLCASSLRRGRNEKLFFGSGTQLSVL.

Ten or more counts support this clonotype. J is TRBJ1-4 and V is TRBV6-4; TRBD1 matches 8 bases. The CDR3 is 23 residues long. CDR1 and CDR2 (germline): MRHNA, SNTAGT. V gave up 7 bases and J gave up 0 bases; unmatched junction bases: 28. The CDR3, as DNA: TGTGCCAGCATACCCCCATATCTCACCTCCGGGACAGGCCGATCGACAACTAATGAAAAACTGTTTTTT. It encodes CASIPPYLTSGTGRSTTNEKLFF.

In its sample, this clonotype was seen many times. V and J are TRBV30 and TRBJ1-6; D is unresolved. Germline assignment: CDR1 GTSNPN and CDR2 SVGIG (reference sequence). The CDR3 has 11 residues. Trimming shortened V by 4 bases and J by 6 bases, and 4 bases separated the two germline ends. DNA for the CDR3: TGTGCCTGGACCCTTAATTCACCCCTCCACTTT. Protein: CAWTLNSPLHF.

CDR3 in DNA: TGCAGTGCACCCAACAGGGATCGCACAGATACGCAGTATTTT. Encoded protein: CSAPNRDRTDTQYF. The rearrangement joins TRBV20-1 to TRBJ2-3, with D tentatively TRBD1 (6 bases). CDR3 length equals 14 residues. The V gene's germline CDR1 is DFQATT and CDR2 SNEGSKA (reference sequence). Trimming took 6 bases from V and 1 from J, leaving 14 bases between them.

This clonotype has at least ten counts. The chain employs TRBV4-1 and TRBJ1-3; D is uncertain. Germline V gives CDR1 MGHRA, CDR2 YSYEKL. This CDR3 is 13 amino acids long. Trimming cost V 1 base and J 2 bases, with 3 bases left between them. The CDR3 spells CASSQAAGNTIYF. The CDR3, as DNA: TGCGCCAGCAGCCAAGCCGCTGGAAACACCATATATTTT.

By share, this clonotype ranks as medium-sized (0.01 to 0.1%). The V gene is TRBV29-1, the J gene TRBJ2-4; TRBD1 agrees at 8 bases. The CDR3 spans 14 residues. In germline, CDR1 is SQVTM, CDR2 ANQGSEA. Germline trimming cut 4 bases from V and 8 bases from J; bases unmatched to any gene: 10. CDR3 coding DNA: TGCAGCGTTGGGGGTACCACAGGGGGTGACATTCAGTACTTC. Its translation is CSVGGTTGGDIQYF.

This clonotype was observed a few times. This rearrangement joins TRBV29-1 to TRBJ2-3; 7 bases map to TRBD1. This CDR3 contains 13 residues. CDR1 is SQVTM, CDR2 ANQGSEA, per germline. V shed 5 bases, J shed 3 bases, and the junction held 5 bases outside the gene matches. In DNA, the CDR3 is TGCAGCGTTACCCCCAGGGGGACAGATACGCAGTATTTT. Translating it yields CSVTPRGTDTQYF.

This clonotype has just a few counts. This chain joins TRBV6-1 and TRBJ2-1; 9 bases align to TRBD1. Germline loops: CDR1 MNHNS, CDR2 SASEGT. With 8 bases clipped from V and 5 bases from J, the junction kept 13 bases outside the gene matches. There are 16 residues in the CDR3. This CDR3 reads CASLGSGGTGNNEQFF. DNA of the CDR3: TGTGCCAGCCTCGGATCTGGCGGGACAGGGAACAATGAGCAGTTCTTC.

The genes are TRBV5-6 and TRBJ2-7; D possibly corresponds to TRBD2 (5 bases). Trimming cost V 1 base and J 6 bases, with 8 bases left between them. The germline V gene encodes CDR1 SGHDT and CDR2 YYEEEE. The CDR3 is made up of 12 amino acids. CDR3 sequence (DNA): TGTGCCAGCAGCTTGCGAGGGTTCGAGCAGTACTTC. Its protein product is CASSLRGFEQYF.

In its sample, this clonotype was seen many times. The chain couples TRBV12-3 or TRBV12-4 to TRBJ2-3; 9 bases match TRBD2. The CDR3 sequence is 19 residues long. Trimming cost V 0 bases and J 0 bases; bases outside gene matches: 10. The CDR3: CASSLASLLAGLSTDTQYF. CDR3 DNA: TGTGCCAGCAGTTTAGCCTCACTACTAGCGGGTCTAAGCACAGATACGCAGTATTTT.

This clonotype came up many times. The junction and the germline gene differ at one end; a read error may be behind it. The CDR3 loop reads CASSEWDQTSF. The CDR3, as DNA: TGTGCCAGCAGTGAATGGGACCAGACATCGTTT. The chain recombines TRBV6-1 with TRBJ1-4; a weak D match, TRBD1 (5 bases). CDR3 length: 11 residues. Per the germline V gene, CDR1 is MNHNS and CDR2 is SASEGT.

This clonotype has a count of ten or more. The V call is TRBV10-2, the J call TRBJ1-5, with 8 bases identical to TRBD1. This CDR3 region has 15 residues. V dropped 8 bases and J dropped 0; count of bases not matched to a gene: 6. Germline values: CDR1 WSHSY, CDR2 SAAADI. Here the CDR3 DNA reads TGCGCCAGCTCGATGACAGGGGTTAGCAATCAGCCCCAGCATTTT. It codes for CASSMTGVSNQPQHF.

In its sample, this clonotype was seen a few times. The chain carries TRBV5-1 and TRBJ1-1; TRBD1 might be the D (6 bases). The germline V and J ends were trimmed by 5 bases and 3 bases, with 11 bases remaining between them. Germline-derived CDR1 and CDR2 are SGHRS and YFSETQ. There are 13 residues in the CDR3. The DNA of the CDR3 is TGCGCCAGCAGGGGGGCGCGCGACACTGAAGCTTTCTTT. Amino acid sequence: CASRGARDTEAFF.

The chain combines TRBV10-3 with TRBJ2-3, with 7 bases identical to TRBD2. From germline, CDR1 is ENHRY and CDR2 SYGVKD. This CDR3 has 17 amino acids. The V segment lost 3 bases and the J segment 7 bases; nucleotides outside the gene matches: 16. The CDR3 DNA is TGTGCCATCAGTGACATTCAAGAACTAGCGCTTTTAAATACGCAGTATTTT. Encoded protein: CAISDIQELALLNTQYF.

The chain employs TRBV7-3 and TRBJ2-1; D is uncertain. The CDR3 loop spans 12 amino acids. V lost 5 bases and J 12 bases, leaving 14 bases between the germline ends. The V gene's germline CDR1 is SGHTA and CDR2 FQGTGA. The CDR3 here is CASSPPILGQFF. The CDR3 coding sequence is TGTGCCAGCAGCCCCCCGATTCTAGGGCAGTTCTTC. Looking up the rest from reference TRBV7-3 and TRBJ2-1 gives the full variable domain: GAGVSQTPSNKVTEKGKYVELRCDPISGHTALYWYRQSLGQGPEFLIYFQGTGAADDSGLPNDRFFAVRPEGSVSTLKIQRTERGDSAVYLCASSPPILGQFFGPGTRLTVL.

This clonotype showed up many times. V gene TRBV5-6 combines with J gene TRBJ1-2; perhaps TRBD1 as D (5 bases). The V end lost 4 bases, the J end lost 4 bases, and 14 bases lay between the germline ends. The CDR3 totals 14 residues. CDR1 and CDR2 from the germline V gene are SGHDT and YYEEEE. In DNA form, the CDR3 reads TGTGCCAGCAGCCTACGTCCGGGGCTCTATGGCTACACCTTC. It encodes CASSLRPGLYGYTF.

Ten or more counts support this clonotype. This chain joins TRBV10-3 and TRBJ1-5; D might be TRBD1 (5 bases). Germline V gives CDR1 ENHRY, CDR2 SYGVKD. Trimming took off 4 bases at V and 0 bases at J, with 16 bases between the two ends. The length of the CDR3 is 17 residues. The CDR3 DNA is TGTGCCATCAGTGGGGGCAGGGAGGGCAGTAGCAATCAGCCCCAGCATTTT. As protein: CAISGGREGSSNQPQHF.

The gene calls are TRBV11-2 and TRBJ2-3, with unresolved D. CDR3 size: 17 residues. Germline lookup yields CDR1 SGHAT and CDR2 FQNNGV. V was clipped by 1 base and J by 0 bases, with 14 bases between them. CDR3 sequence (DNA): TGTGCCAGCAGCTTAGGTGCCGGATGGGGTAGCACAGATACGCAGTATTTT. It specifies CASSLGAGWGSTDTQYF.

This clonotype appeared a few times. V is TRBV18 and J is TRBJ2-7, with 9 positions matching TRBD1. The CDR3 loop spans 15 amino acids. Germline-derived CDR1 and CDR2 are KGHSH and LQKENI. J lost 3 bases, V lost 3 bases, and 6 bases had no gene match. CDR3 protein: CASSPLPGQGYEQYF. The CDR3 DNA is TGTGCCAGCTCACCGCTACCGGGACAGGGCTACGAGCAGTACTTC.

This clonotype was found many times. The chain is built from TRBV29-1 and TRBJ2-5; D is possibly TRBD1 (5 bases). Germline V gene lookup returns CDR1 SQVTM and CDR2 ANQGSEA. There are 10 residues in the CDR3. The ends were cut back, 3 bases at V and 13 bases at J, with 12 bases in the middle. The CDR3 region is CSVDQGLLYF. The CDR3 nucleotides read TGCAGCGTTGACCAGGGCCTCCTGTACTTC. The full variable domain, rest sourced from reference TRBV29-1 and TRBJ2-5, is SAVISQKPSRDICQRGTSLTIQCQVDSQVTMMFWYRQQPGQSLTLIATANQGSEATYESGFVIDKFPISRPNLTFSTLTVSNMSPEDSSIYLCSVDQGLLYFGPGTRLLVL.